Sequencing of this T cell receptor beta chain was carried out in a study of early T cells in non-severe SARS-CoV-2 infection. TCRdb analysed the 5' RACE reads with MiXCR anew, one entry per CDR3 protein. The sample gives roughly 56,000 distinct CDR3 sequences, roughly 13% of which show up once; more than 7.5% is in the top ten. The clonotype originates from an adult who was a healthcare worker with PCR-confirmed SARS-CoV-2 infection or an uninfected control (not recorded which). The sample was whole blood.

Written as DNA, the CDR3 is TGTGCCAGTAGAGCCCGAAATCTAAACTATGGCTACACCTTC. Translated: CASRARNLNYGYTF. This chain connects TRBV19 to TRBJ1-2, with D unclear. Germline lookup yields CDR1 LNHDA and CDR2 SQIVND (reference sequence). The CDR3 covers 14 residues. V gave up 6 bases and J gave up 2 bases, with 13 bases separating them.